The table lists the clone carrying this T cell receptor (beta chain) with many counts. Its antigen is currently unknown. This record comes from a study of CD8 T cells in ankylosing spondylitis. Study conclusions and caveats: Reactive arthritis synovial fluid and blood previously showed some of these motif variants. It appeared that ankylosing spondylitis blood was characterized by a TCR beta motif of about eight highly homologous variants.

Preparation of TCR beta libraries was done by quantitative 5'-RACE with molecular barcodes. TCRdb passed the 5' RACE reads through MiXCR, listing each CDR3 protein once. The sample has some 270,000 distinct CDR3 sequences; 18% are singletons. The germline CDR1 and CDR2 sequences are MDHEN and SYDVKM. V was pared by 4 bases and J by 3 bases, with 13 bases between. There are 14 residues in the CDR3. The sequence was obtained from a male donor with ankylosing spondylitis or in good health (not recorded which). The sample consisted of blood, either unsorted or a sorted T cell fraction (not recorded which). The chain employs TRBV28 and TRBJ2-7, with no clear D. DNA for the CDR3: TGTGCCAGCAGTTCGGACGGAACGTTCTACGAGCAGTACTTC. Translating it yields CASSSDGTFYEQYF.